Presented here are 17 T cell receptor beta chains from one specimen sequenced in a study of blood T cell repertoires in COVID-19 (dated by TCRdb to 2019 to 2021). The library relied on the immunoSEQ multiplex PCR assay. TCRdb obtained this table from immuneACCESS and retained in-frame rearrangements with V and J assigned. These tables miss some clones; where compared with another copy, unresolved V genes account for less than half of the shortfall, and the remainder is unexplained. For this sample the table gives roughly 150,000 clones, of which roughly 80% were detected only once. Of the sample, less than 9.5% is held by the ten largest clones. Material for sequencing was peripheral blood. All receptors come from a man in his 60s with acute or convalescent COVID-19.

This chain connects TRBV3-1 (or the pseudogene TRBV3-2) to TRBJ2-5; no clear D. The CDR3 spans 15 residues. V lost 0 bases and J lost 5, with 13 bases in between. Germline CDR1 is LGHDT and CDR2 is YNNKEL (reference sequence). CDR3 protein: CASSQERVSWETQYF. The CDR3 DNA reads as TGTGCCAGCAGCCAAGAGAGAGTTTCGTGGGAGACCCAGTACTTC.

Concerning this clone: This sample also contains other DNA sequences that code for the same CDR3. The V call is TRBV10-2, the J call TRBJ2-7; D is unresolved. In germline, CDR1 is WSHSY, CDR2 SAAADI. V lost 3 bases and J lost 3, with 3 bases in between. The CDR3 spans 11 residues. CDR3 amino acids: CASSDNYEQYF. CDR3 bases: TGCGCCAGCAGTGACAACTACGAGCAGTACTTC.

V gene TRBV5-1 combines with J gene TRBJ2-3, with D maybe TRBD2 (5 bases). Germline CDR1 SGHRS, CDR2 YFSETQ. CDR3 length equals 15 residues. Trimming took off 2 bases at V and 2 bases at J, with 12 bases between the two ends. The CDR3 DNA follows: TGCGCCAGCAGCTTTCGTGGAGGATACACAGATACGCAGTATTTT. Amino acid sequence: CASSFRGGYTDTQYF.

V gene TRBV7-2 combines with J gene TRBJ1-2; 7 positions match TRBD1. The germline CDR1 and CDR2 sequences are SGHTA and FQGNSA. This CDR3 spans 16 amino acids. Trimming cost V 4 bases and J 4 bases; bases outside gene matches: 12. CDR3 DNA: TGTGCCAGCAGCTCAGGGGGGCACGAAATGAGCTATGGCTACACCTTC. Translation gives CASSSGGHEMSYGYTF.

J is TRBJ1-1 and V is TRBV30; D not certain. Trimming left V 6 bases short and J 0 bases short, with 8 bases between. CDR1 and CDR2 from the germline V gene are GTSNPN and SVGIG (reference sequence). There are 12 residues in the CDR3. The CDR3 protein is CACRRVNTEAFF. The CDR3 nucleotides are TGTGCCTGTCGGAGGGTGAACACTGAAGCTTTCTTT. The variable domain in full, completed from reference TRBV30 and TRBJ1-1, reads SQTIHQWPATLVQPVGSPLSLECTVEGTSNPNLYWYRQAAGRGLQLLFYSVGIGQISSEVPQNLSASRPQDRQFILSSKKLLLSDSGFYLCACRRVNTEAFFGQGTRLTVV.

J is TRBJ1-2 and V is TRBV10-3, with 7 bases matching TRBD1. The germline V gene has CDR1 ENHRY and CDR2 SYGVKD. The CDR3 totals 15 residues. Trimming cost V 2 bases and J 6 bases; bases outside gene matches: 9. The CDR3 region has the DNA TGTGCCATCAGTGAGCCCAAACAGGGGAAGGATGGCTACACCTTC. It specifies CAISEPKQGKDGYTF.

The V call is TRBV5-1, the J call TRBJ2-5; the match to TRBD2 covers 11 bases. Germline CDR1 and CDR2: SGHRS and YFSETQ. Trimming at V came to 0 bases and at J to 5 bases, leaving 3 bases not matched to a gene. This CDR3 has 15 amino acids. CDR3 amino acids: CASSLAGTSGETQYF. The CDR3 DNA follows: TGCGCCAGCAGCTTGGCCGGGACTAGCGGCGAGACCCAGTACTTC.

The rearrangement uses TRBV19 and TRBJ2-6, with D possibly TRBD1 on 6 matching bases. This CDR3 has 17 amino acids. CDR1 is LNHDA, CDR2 SQIVND, per germline (reference sequence). Trimming stripped 3 bases from V and 1 base from J, with 13 bases between. The CDR3 bases are TGTGCCAGTAGTATGTGGCAGGGGCAATCTGGGGCCAACGTCCTGACTTTC. Protein product: CASSMWQGQSGANVLTF.

The chain carries TRBV24-1 and TRBJ2-3, with TRBD1 matching over 10 bases. The germline V gene has CDR1 KGHDR and CDR2 SFDVKD. With 3 bases clipped from V and 6 bases from J, the junction kept 8 bases outside the gene matches. The CDR3 spans 16 residues. DNA for the CDR3: TGTGCCACCAGTGATGGACAGGGGGGAAAGGCGGATACGCAGTATTTT. Amino acids: CATSDGQGGKADTQYF.

The V and J genes are TRBV21-1 and TRBJ1-2; the table's D call TRBD1 went unverified against the DNA. TRBV21-1 is a pseudogene. This CDR3 has 21 residues. The CDR3 sequence is CASSKGGQHVAYSGCYYGYTF. As DNA, the CDR3 is TGTGCCAGCAGCAAAGGGGGACAGCATGTAGCTTATTCCGGGTGTTACTATGGCTACACCTTC.

The chain is built from TRBV11-2 and TRBJ2-3; TRBD2 matches at 9 bases. The CDR3 runs 16 residues. V lost 1 base, J lost 6 bases, and 8 bases stayed unmatched. Germline V lookup: CDR1 SGHAT, CDR2 FQNNGV. The CDR3 bases are TGTGCCAGCAGCTTAGTTGGTGCGGGGGGGATGGATACGCAGTATTTT. Translation: CASSLVGAGGMDTQYF.

This chain joins TRBV7-8 and TRBJ1-5, with 8 bases lining up with TRBD1. CDR1 SGHVS and CDR2 FQNEAQ come from the germline V gene. The CDR3 loop spans 16 amino acids. With 3 bases clipped from V and 2 bases from J, the junction kept 6 bases outside the gene matches. CDR3 loop: CASSLQGARGNQPQHF. In nucleotides, the CDR3 is TGTGCCAGCAGCTTGCAGGGGGCTCGGGGCAATCAGCCCCAGCATTTT.

CDR3 in amino acids: CASSFQSGGAATQYF. Here the CDR3 DNA reads TGTGCCAGCAGCTTTCAAAGCGGGGGGGCCGCTACGCAGTATTTT. This chain joins TRBV7-2 and TRBJ2-3, with 10 bases matching TRBD2. V lost 3 bases, J lost 8 bases, and 8 bases stayed unmatched. Germline V gene lookup returns CDR1 SGHTA and CDR2 FQGNSA. The CDR3 runs to 15 residues.

This clone was recorded only once. This chain connects TRBV24-1 to TRBJ2-7; a possible D gene is TRBD1 (5 bases). This CDR3 contains 14 residues. CDR1 is KGHDR, CDR2 SFDVKD, per germline. V was cut by 2 bases and J by 3 bases, with 10 bases left in between. CDR3 sequence reads: CATSDWTDSYEQYF. Written as DNA, the CDR3 is TGTGCCACCAGTGATTGGACCGACAGCTACGAGCAGTACTTC.

The rearrangement links TRBV12-5 to TRBJ1-5; possibly TRBD1 for D (6 bases). The CDR3 extends over 16 amino acids. Germline-derived CDR1 and CDR2 are LGHNT and FRNRAP. V shed 0 bases and J shed 11 bases, with 20 bases lying between them. Here the CDR3 reads CASGLVTGTPSTAQHF. CDR3 DNA sequence: TGTGCTAGTGGTTTGGTAACGGGGACACCTTCCACGGCCCAGCATTTT.

The chain recombines TRBV2 with TRBJ2-2, with 8 bases identical to TRBD1. The CDR3 sequence is 15 residues long. Germline values: CDR1 SNHLY, CDR2 FYNNEI. The J segment lost 5 bases and the V segment lost 5 bases, leaving 7 bases of the junction unmatched. The DNA for the CDR3 is TGTGCCAGCAGTAAAGACACAGGGGGAACCGGGGAGCTGTTTTTT. Its protein is CASSKDTGGTGELFF.

This clone was observed a handful of times. The rearrangement joins TRBV6-5 to TRBJ1-2, with D unclear. V dropped 0 bases and J dropped 6 bases, with 14 bases sitting between them. The CDR3 contains 15 residues. Germline CDR1 and CDR2: MNHEY and SVGAGI. The CDR3, as DNA: TGTGCCAGCAGTTACTCGTTGGTTCCCCGAGATGGCTACACCTTC. It is translated as CASSYSLVPRDGYTF.